A single sample is the source of the 24 T cell receptor beta chains below, sequenced in a study of T cells after somatic rescue of genetic block. Some clones are missing from TCRdb's copy, which holds only in-frame ones; the method was immunoSEQ multiplex PCR. The profile shows some 68,000 clones, approximately 91% of them singletons. Source material: peripheral blood mononuclear cells (PBMCs). The receptor set was obtained from a man aged 30 to 39.

The gene calls are TRBV11-2 and TRBJ2-5; 14 bases map to TRBD2. V shed 4 bases, J shed 5 bases, and the junction held 12 bases outside the gene matches. Germline V gene sequence: CDR1 SGHAT, CDR2 FQNNGV. The CDR3 is 18 residues long. This CDR3 is CASSSRWGLAGAGETQYF. CDR3 nucleotides: TGTGCCAGCAGCTCTCGGTGGGGACTAGCGGGGGCTGGGGAGACCCAGTACTTC.

This chain uses TRBV25-1 with TRBJ2-7; a weak D match, TRBD1 (6 bases). Trimming removed 6 bases at V and 7 bases at J, with 16 bases between. CDR1 and CDR2 from the germline V gene are MGHDK and SYGVNS. There are 13 residues in the CDR3. CDR3 DNA: TGTGCCAGCAGGCCAGGGGCGCGAAGGGAGCAGTACTTC. Translation: CASRPGARREQYF.

This chain connects TRBV6-5 to TRBJ1-1; tentative D call: TRBD1 (6 bases). V gave up 6 bases and J gave up 1 base, with 9 bases separating them. CDR3 length equals 13 residues. Germline V gene data show CDR1 as MNHEY and CDR2 as SVGAGI. CDR3 DNA: TGTGCCAGCAGCCTACAGGGGAACACTGAAGCTTTCTTT. This encodes CASSLQGNTEAFF.

The V gene is TRBV19, the J gene TRBJ1-5; 7 nucleotides line up with TRBD1. The CDR3 runs 15 residues. CDR1 is LNHDA and CDR2 is SQIVND in the germline V gene (reference sequence). Germline trimming cut 6 bases from V and 7 bases from J; bases unmatched to any gene: 12. CDR3 residues: CASRMENRGRQPQHF. The CDR3 bases are TGTGCCAGTAGGATGGAAAACAGGGGCAGACAGCCCCAGCATTTT.

The chain couples TRBV6-4 to TRBJ2-7; D remains unclear. With 1 base removed from V and 2 bases from J, the gap between germline ends came to 27 bases. CDR1 and CDR2 from the germline V gene are MRHNA and SNTAGT. The CDR3 is 20 residues long. As DNA, the CDR3 is TGTGCCAGCAGTGACTTGTACCACCCCTACACGTTTCTACCTCCCTACGAGCAGTACTTC. Amino acids: CASSDLYHPYTFLPPYEQYF.

The V gene is TRBV12-5, the J gene TRBJ2-1; TRBD2 matches at 13 bases. The germline CDR1 and CDR2 sequences are LGHNT and FRNRAP. Trimming removed 1 base from V and 11 bases from J; junction bases left unmatched: 8. The CDR3 consists of 16 residues. The CDR3 sequence is CASGLDGTSGTSKQFF. The CDR3 coding sequence is TGTGCTAGTGGTTTGGACGGGACTAGCGGGACCTCGAAGCAGTTCTTC.

This sequence joins TRBV28 and TRBJ2-3, with 7 positions matching TRBD1. The germline V gene has CDR1 MDHEN and CDR2 SYDVKM. The CDR3 loop spans 14 amino acids. V trimming: 6 bases; J trimming: 4 bases; junction bases outside the gene matches: 7. In nucleotides, the CDR3 is TGTGCCAGCAGAGGACAGGCCCCCCCAGATACGCAGTATTTT. Amino acids: CASRGQAPPDTQYF.

The chain has TRBV5-5 and TRBJ2-7; D is uncertain. V gave up 3 bases and J gave up 3 bases, with 7 bases separating them. The CDR3 length is 12 residues. Germline CDR1 reads SGHKS; CDR2 reads YYEKEE (reference sequence). CDR3 region: CASSSGSYEQYF. The CDR3 region has the DNA TGTGCCAGCAGCTCCGGCAGCTACGAGCAGTACTTC.

The V and J genes are TRBV9 and TRBJ2-3; no clear D gene. With 4 bases removed from V and 6 bases from J, the gap between germline ends came to 15 bases. This CDR3 region has 14 residues. The germline V gene encodes CDR1 SGDLS and CDR2 YYNGEE. Here the CDR3 DNA reads TGTGCCAGCAGCCCACGGCAGGCCGGGGATACGCAGTATTTT. It codes for CASSPRQAGDTQYF.

The DNA for the CDR3 is TGCAGTGCTAGACTGATAGATACGCAGTATTTT. Protein sequence: CSARLIDTQYF. This chain links TRBV20-1 with TRBJ2-3; D not certain. V lost 2 bases and J 5 bases, leaving 5 bases between the germline ends. This CDR3 comprises 11 residues. Germline values: CDR1 DFQATT, CDR2 SNEGSKA (reference sequence).

The genes are TRBV4-1 and TRBJ2-1, with D hard to call. Germline CDR1 reads MGHRA; CDR2 reads YSYEKL. The CDR3 sequence is 14 residues long. Trimming left V 4 bases short and J 4 bases short, with 11 bases between. CDR3 nucleotide sequence: TGCGCCAGCAGCCCCGGTTGGGGTTACAATGAGCAGTTCTTC. Its translation is CASSPGWGYNEQFF.

The rearrangement uses TRBV2 and TRBJ2-1, with a weak D call TRBD1 (6 bases). CDR1 SNHLY and CDR2 FYNNEI come from the germline V gene. This CDR3 comprises 15 residues. Trimming took 5 bases from V and 2 from J, leaving 13 bases between them. The CDR3: CASSRHRDPYNEQFF. Here the CDR3 DNA reads TGTGCCAGCAGTAGGCACAGGGACCCCTACAATGAGCAGTTCTTC. Variable domain in full (rest from reference TRBV2 and TRBJ2-1): EPEVTQTPSHQVTQMGQEVILRCVPISNHLYFYWYRQILGQKVEFLVSFYNNEISEKSEIFDDQFSVERPDGSNFTLKIRSTKLEDSAMYFCASSRHRDPYNEQFFGPGTRLTVL.

The CDR3: CASRLSGRADETQYF. CDR3 DNA: TGTGCCAGCAGACTCAGCGGGAGGGCCGATGAGACCCAGTACTTC. The chain links TRBV27 to TRBJ2-5, with TRBD2 identical over 10 bases. V shed 6 bases and J 5 bases; nucleotides not matched to a gene: 9. The CDR3 sequence is 15 residues long. Per germline, CDR1 MNHEY and CDR2 SMNVEV (reference sequence).

The chain links TRBV2 to TRBJ2-7; 10 positions match TRBD1. V was pared by 7 bases and J by 4 bases, with 7 bases of the junction left unmatched. This CDR3 comprises 14 residues. CDR1 is SNHLY and CDR2 is FYNNEI in the germline V gene. DNA of the CDR3: TGTGCCAGCATTGCCCCGGGACAGGGGTACGAGCAGTACTTC. The encoded protein is CASIAPGQGYEQYF. Drawing the rest from reference TRBV2 and TRBJ2-7, the complete variable domain is EPEVTQTPSHQVTQMGQEVILRCVPISNHLYFYWYRQILGQKVEFLVSFYNNEISEKSEIFDDQFSVERPDGSNFTLKIRSTKLEDSAMYFCASIAPGQGYEQYFGPGTRLTVT.

V gene TRBV5-1 combines with J gene TRBJ2-5; 7 nucleotides match TRBD2. Germline CDR1 SGHRS, CDR2 YFSETQ. The CDR3 contains 16 residues. With 0 bases clipped from V and 5 bases from J, the junction kept 10 bases outside the gene matches. CDR3 coding DNA: TGCGCCAGCAGCTTGGCTGAGCGGGGTGACTCGGAGACCCAGTACTTC. Amino acid sequence: CASSLAERGDSETQYF.

The V gene is TRBV4-2, the J gene TRBJ2-1; possibly TRBD1 for D (5 bases). V was trimmed by 1 base and J by 6 bases, leaving 10 bases between them. This CDR3 contains 14 residues. CDR1 LGHNA and CDR2 YNFKEQ come from the germline V gene. CDR3 DNA sequence: TGTGCCAGCAGCCAAGGCCAGGGTGCCAATGAGCAGTTCTTC. Amino acids: CASSQGQGANEQFF.

The rearrangement links TRBV5-4 to TRBJ1-2, with D maybe TRBD1 (5 bases). Trimming removed 4 bases from V and 2 bases from J, with 12 bases in between. Germline-derived CDR1 and CDR2 are SGHNT and YYREEE (reference sequence). CDR3 size: 14 residues. CDR3 sequence (DNA): TGTGCCAGCAGCGCTCGAAGGGGCAACTATGGCTACACCTTC. It is translated as CASSARRGNYGYTF. The whole variable domain, filled in from reference TRBV5-4 and TRBJ1-2, reads ETGVTQSPTHLIKTRGQQVTLRCSSQSGHNTVSWYQQALGQGPQFIFQYYREEENGRGNFPPRFSGLQFPNYSSELNVNALELDDSALYLCASSARRGNYGYTFGSGTRLTVV.

This chain connects TRBV19 to TRBJ1-2; 7 bases line up with TRBD1. The CDR3 sequence is 14 residues long. CDR1 and CDR2 from the germline V gene are LNHDA and SQIVND (reference sequence). V shed 4 bases and J 5 bases; nucleotides not matched to a gene: 7. CDR3 in amino acids: CASSKAGGRYGYTF. As DNA, the CDR3 is TGTGCCAGTAGTAAGGCAGGGGGTAGGTATGGCTACACCTTC.

The rearrangement links TRBV10-3 to TRBJ2-7; TRBD2 aligns across 14 bases. The CDR3 runs to 15 residues. The junction had 2 bases not matched to a gene; V was cut back by 5 bases and J by 2 bases. Germline V CDR1 and CDR2: ENHRY, SYGVKD. The CDR3 loop reads CAISKTSGRAYEQYF. CDR3 nucleotide sequence: TGTGCCATCAGTAAGACTAGCGGGAGGGCCTACGAGCAGTACTTC.

The CDR3 region is CASSFLFANTEAFF. CDR3 bases: TGTGCCAGCAGCTTCCTTTTCGCGAACACTGAAGCTTTCTTT. The chain uses TRBV11-2 and TRBJ1-1; D ambiguous. Germline loops: CDR1 SGHAT, CDR2 FQNNGV. With 3 bases removed from V and 1 base from J, the gap between germline ends came to 9 bases. The CDR3 covers 14 residues. Supplemented by reference TRBV11-2 and TRBJ1-1, the full variable domain reads EAGVAQSPRYKIIEKRQSVAFWCNPISGHATLYWYQQILGQGPKLLIQFQNNGVVDDSQLPKDRFSAERLKGVDSTLKIQPAKLEDSAVYLCASSFLFANTEAFFGQGTRLTVV.

This chain links TRBV15 with TRBJ2-3; 10 positions agree with TRBD2. Germline V gene lookup returns CDR1 LNHNV and CDR2 YYDKDF (reference sequence). CDR3 length equals 21 residues. J gave up 2 bases and V 0 bases, and 17 bases lay outside the gene matches. The CDR3 spells CATSRDPPLAGAATLTDTQYF. CDR3 coding DNA: TGTGCCACCAGCAGAGATCCCCCCCTAGCGGGGGCCGCCACTCTCACAGATACGCAGTATTTT. The variable domain in full, completed from reference TRBV15 and TRBJ2-3, reads DAMVIQNPRYQVTQFGKPVTLSCSQTLNHNVMYWYQQKSSQAPKLLFHYYDKDFNNEADTPDNFQSRRPNTSFCFLDIRSPGLGDTAMYLCATSRDPPLAGAATLTDTQYFGPGTRLTVL.

V and J are TRBV30 and TRBJ2-1, with 12 bases that match TRBD2. CDR1 and CDR2 (germline): GTSNPN, SVGIG (reference sequence). CDR3 size: 16 residues. Losses at the gene ends were 3 bases for V and 0 bases for J; bases not matched to a gene: 3. CDR3 DNA sequence: TGTGCCTGGAGGACTAGCGGGGGAGGCTCCTACAATGAGCAGTTCTTC. This sequence encodes CAWRTSGGGSYNEQFF.

The chain has TRBV5-1 and TRBJ2-7; 7 positions agree with TRBD2. The CDR3 loop spans 15 amino acids. V trimming: 4 bases; J trimming: 4 bases; junction bases outside the gene matches: 11. Germline-derived CDR1 and CDR2 are SGHRS and YFSETQ. CDR3 in amino acids: CASSPSVTGGYEQYF. The CDR3 DNA sequence: TGCGCCAGCAGCCCCTCGGTGACGGGGGGATACGAGCAGTACTTC.

V gene TRBV7-9 combines with J gene TRBJ2-1; the D gene is possibly TRBD2 (7 bases). Germline values: CDR1 SEHNR, CDR2 FQNEAQ (reference sequence). Trimming left V 5 bases short and J 8 bases short, with 10 bases between. This CDR3 is built from 12 residues. The CDR3 region is CASSHGGHEQFF. The CDR3 region has the DNA TGTGCCAGCAGCCACGGGGGGCATGAGCAGTTCTTC.